Following are 27 T cell receptor beta chains from one sample sequenced in a study of CD8+ T cells in alopecia areata. Treatment meaning: oral pan-JAK inhibitor, 5-10 mg twice daily. In alopecia areata patients, both lesional scalp punch biopsies and peripheral blood were collected. Extracted RNA was reverse transcribed, and the resulting cDNA served as sequencing template. Assay used: immunoSEQ multiplex PCR; TCRdb lists only in-frame clones, some missing. The sample carries approximately 6,900 clones, less than 75% recorded once. Material: skin, obtained at week 4, from a patient treated with tofacitinib. Every receptor here comes from a human donor with alopecia areata.

The rearrangement links TRBV7-9 to TRBJ1-1, with D perhaps TRBD1 (5 bases). Trimming left V 4 bases short and J 7 bases short, with 7 bases between. Germline V gene sequence: CDR1 SEHNR, CDR2 FQNEAQ (reference sequence). CDR3 size: 11 residues. CDR3 sequence reads: CASSWDGEAFF. In DNA form, the CDR3 reads TGTGCCAGCAGCTGGGACGGTGAAGCTTTCTTT. The complete variable domain, with remaining parts taken from reference TRBV7-9 and TRBJ1-1, reads DTGVSQNPRHKITKRGQNVTFRCDPISEHNRLYWYRQTLGQGPEFLTYFQNEAQLEKSRLLSDRFSAERPKGSFSTLEIQRTEQGDSAMYLCASSWDGEAFFGQGTRLTVV.

The V and J genes are TRBV4-1 and TRBJ2-3; D gene unclear. Trimming stripped 1 base from V and 1 base from J, with 3 bases between. Germline-derived CDR1 and CDR2 are MGHRA and YSYEKL. The length of the CDR3 is 13 residues. The CDR3 DNA reads as TGCGCCAGCAGCCAAGTGGGCACAGATACGCAGTATTTT. It translates to CASSQVGTDTQYF.

This sequence joins TRBV25-1 and TRBJ2-6; D gene ambiguous. CDR3 length: 15 residues. With 1 base removed from V and 0 bases from J, the gap between germline ends came to 4 bases. CDR1 and CDR2 (germline): MGHDK, SYGVNS. The CDR3, as DNA: TGTGCCAGCAGTGAATCCGGCTCTGGGGCCAACGTCCTGACTTTC. This translates into CASSESGSGANVLTF.

The CDR3 DNA reads TGTGCCAGCAGTCGGACAGGGGGCTTGGATTCACCCCTCCACTTT. It codes for CASSRTGGLDSPLHF. The V and J genes are TRBV6-6 and TRBJ1-6, with 11 positions matching TRBD1. J gave up 8 bases and V 5 bases, and 5 bases lay outside the gene matches. This CDR3 has 15 residues. Germline V gene lookup returns CDR1 MNHNY and CDR2 SVGAGI (reference sequence).

The rearrangement joins TRBV28 to TRBJ1-4; possibly TRBD1 for D (5 bases). Trimming took 7 bases from V and 8 from J, leaving 17 bases between them. This CDR3 spans 14 amino acids. From germline, CDR1 is MDHEN and CDR2 SYDVKM. The CDR3 region has the DNA TGTGCCAGCATTGGGGGGACCTCTGAAGAAAAACTGTTTTTT. Protein sequence: CASIGGTSEEKLFF.

This rearrangement joins TRBV29-1 to TRBJ2-1; 10 bases fit TRBD1. Germline CDR1 SQVTM, CDR2 ANQGSEA. The length of the CDR3 is 14 residues. V lost 7 bases to trimming and J lost 9 bases; unmatched junction nucleotides: 12. The CDR3 is CSAPRGQGLGEQFF. The CDR3 DNA follows: TGCAGCGCCCCCCGGGGACAGGGGCTCGGTGAGCAGTTCTTC.

The chain employs TRBV6-5 and TRBJ2-7; tentative D call: TRBD1 (6 bases). Trimming stripped 5 bases from V and 3 bases from J, with 14 bases between. Germline CDR1 MNHEY, CDR2 SVGAGI. The CDR3 length is 14 residues. The chain's CDR3 is CASSRTRGSYEQYF. As DNA, the CDR3 is TGTGCCAGCAGTCGGACAAGGGGGAGCTACGAGCAGTACTTC.

The V and J genes are TRBV5-4 and TRBJ2-1; TRBD2 matches 8 bases. The length of the CDR3 is 19 residues. Germline V gene sequence: CDR1 SGHNT, CDR2 YYREEE (reference sequence). After removal of 3 bases from V and 7 bases from J, the junction contained 21 bases not matched to a gene. The CDR3 nucleotides are TGTGCCAGCAGCTCGGGACTAGAAAGACGGAGGTCTCGGACAAATGAGCAGTTCTTC. It yields the protein CASSSGLERRRSRTNEQFF.

There are a few counts of this clone. This sequence joins TRBV10-1 and TRBJ2-1; D is possibly TRBD2 (6 bases). The CDR3 is 14 amino acids. The germline V gene encodes CDR1 WNHNN and CDR2 SYGVQD (reference sequence). V lost 6 bases, J lost 1 base, and 10 bases lay in between. Written as DNA, the CDR3 is TGCGCCAGCAGCGGGAGCCTTTCCTACAATGAGCAGTTCTTC. Its protein product is CASSGSLSYNEQFF.

This clone has just one count. The J gene is TRBJ2-1, the V gene TRBV7-9, with D possibly matching TRBD2 (6 bases). The germline V gene encodes CDR1 SEHNR and CDR2 FQNEAQ (reference sequence). Between the trimmed V and J ends, which lost 3 bases and 2 bases, there was a span of 8 bases. The CDR3 length is 14 residues. CDR3 loop: CASSLGGPYNEQFF. The CDR3 DNA follows: TGTGCCAGCAGCTTGGGAGGCCCCTACAATGAGCAGTTCTTC. Variable domain in full (rest from reference TRBV7-9 and TRBJ2-1): DTGVSQNPRHKITKRGQNVTFRCDPISEHNRLYWYRQTLGQGPEFLTYFQNEAQLEKSRLLSDRFSAERPKGSFSTLEIQRTEQGDSAMYLCASSLGGPYNEQFFGPGTRLTVL.

V is TRBV6-6 and J is TRBJ2-5, with TRBD2 identical over 12 bases. Germline values: CDR1 MNHNY, CDR2 SVGAGI (reference sequence). The V and J ends lost 8 bases and 0 bases, in that order; junction bases with no gene match: 1. The CDR3 totals 14 residues. The CDR3, as DNA: TGTGCCAGCGGGACTAGCGGGTACCAAGAGACCCAGTACTTC. Protein: CASGTSGYQETQYF.

This clone is categorized as large. This rearrangement joins TRBV5-8 to TRBJ2-7; D unclear. This CDR3 has 13 residues. Germline CDR1 SGHTS, CDR2 YDEGEE. Trimming removed 0 bases from V and 2 bases from J, with 6 bases in between. The CDR3 protein is CASSLGLTYEQYF. The CDR3 DNA sequence: TGTGCCAGCAGCTTGGGGCTGACCTACGAGCAGTACTTC.

This clone occurred a few times. This chain joins TRBV11-3 and TRBJ2-7, with TRBD1 matching over 9 bases. V lost 5 bases, J lost 4 bases, and 12 bases stayed unmatched. The CDR3 has 16 residues. Germline CDR1 and CDR2: SGHNT and YENEEA. CDR3 coding DNA: TGTGCCAGCAGCGAAGGGGGGACAGGGATGATTTACGAGCAGTACTTC. This gives the protein CASSEGGTGMIYEQYF.

The chain links TRBV29-1 to TRBJ2-7; D remains ambiguous. CDR3 length equals 11 residues. CDR1 and CDR2 from the germline V gene are SQVTM and ANQGSEA. Trimming pared 0 bases from V and 9 bases from J, leaving 9 bases between. CDR3 DNA sequence: TGCAGCGTTGAAGATCAACAGAGGCAGTACTTC. It codes for CSVEDQQRQYF.

The chain carries TRBV30 and TRBJ1-6; the D gene is possibly TRBD1 (5 bases). V was clipped by 4 bases and J by 10 bases, with 17 bases between them. The CDR3 consists of 14 residues. CDR1 and CDR2 (germline): GTSNPN, SVGIG (reference sequence). In DNA, the CDR3 is TGTGCCTGGACTCTGAGGGGTTCGGGGTCACCCCTCCACTTT. This translates into CAWTLRGSGSPLHF.

This clone appeared a single time. The chain recombines TRBV29-1 with TRBJ2-5, with D unclear. V was trimmed by 6 bases and J by 5 bases, leaving 16 bases between them. The germline V gene encodes CDR1 SQVTM and CDR2 ANQGSEA. CDR3 length: 13 amino acids. This CDR3 is CSVISIYPETQYF. Here the CDR3 DNA reads TGCAGCGTAATTAGTATCTACCCCGAGACCCAGTACTTC.

J is TRBJ1-1 and V is TRBV6-5; weak D call: TRBD1 (6 bases). This CDR3 comprises 15 residues. V was trimmed by 6 bases and J by 0 bases, leaving 14 bases between them. Germline CDR1 MNHEY, CDR2 SVGAGI. The CDR3 sequence is CASRQKGGMNTEAFF. In DNA form, the CDR3 reads TGTGCCAGCAGACAAAAGGGGGGAATGAACACTGAAGCTTTCTTT.

V is TRBV2 and J is TRBJ1-4, with D hard to call. CDR3 length equals 11 residues. CDR1 is SNHLY and CDR2 is FYNNEI in the germline V gene. V lost 6 bases to trimming and J lost 3 bases, with 2 bases between them. CDR3 region: CASRSNEKLFF. For the CDR3, the DNA is TGTGCCAGCAGATCTAATGAAAAACTGTTTTTT.

The chain employs TRBV6-6 and TRBJ1-4; no firm D call. The V end lost 2 bases, the J end lost 7 bases, and 8 bases lay between the germline ends. The CDR3 is 13 residues long. Germline V gene sequence: CDR1 MNHNY, CDR2 SVGAGI (reference sequence). The CDR3: CASSYLAAEKLFF. The CDR3 coding sequence is TGTGCCAGCAGTTACCTGGCAGCTGAAAAACTGTTTTTT.

The DNA for the CDR3 is TGTGCTAGTGGTTTGCCCTCGGGACAGCGATCCACCGGGGAGCTGTTTTTT. Encoded protein: CASGLPSGQRSTGELFF. The chain couples TRBV12-5 to TRBJ2-2, with 7 bases aligning to TRBD1. Germline CDR1 and CDR2: LGHNT and FRNRAP. J lost 4 bases, V lost 2 bases, and 10 bases had no gene match. The CDR3 is 17 residues long.

This sequence joins TRBV27 and TRBJ2-7; no clear D gene. Germline V gene sequence: CDR1 MNHEY, CDR2 SMNVEV (reference sequence). Trimming removed 2 bases at V and 0 bases at J, with 11 bases between. The CDR3 length is 15 residues. The CDR3 DNA reads TGTGCCAGCAGTTTACCGTCGGGCGGCTCCTACGAGCAGTACTTC. Translation gives CASSLPSGGSYEQYF.

This rearrangement joins TRBV4-2 to TRBJ1-6, with D possibly TRBD1 on 6 matching bases. Trimming left V 5 bases short and J 8 bases short, with 13 bases between. The CDR3 contains 14 residues. The germline CDR1 and CDR2 sequences are LGHNA and YNFKEQ. The CDR3 coding sequence is TGTGCCAGCAGCAAATTCAGGGGTGATTCACCCCTCCACTTT. This codes for CASSKFRGDSPLHF.

This chain uses TRBV18 with TRBJ1-1; D unclear. The V gene's germline CDR1 is KGHSH and CDR2 LQKENI. Trimming removed 4 bases from V and 5 bases from J, with 8 bases in between. The length of the CDR3 is 12 residues. The CDR3: CASSLGRTEAFF. CDR3 sequence (DNA): TGTGCCAGCTCACTTGGACGGACTGAAGCTTTCTTT.

This CDR3 is CATNRSSTNEKLFF. CDR3 nucleotide sequence: TGTGCCACAAACAGGAGCTCAACTAATGAAAAACTGTTTTTT. V is TRBV6-5 and J is TRBJ1-4, with D possibly TRBD1 on 5 matching bases. The germline V gene encodes CDR1 MNHEY and CDR2 SVGAGI. The V end was cut by 10 bases, the J end by 0 bases, with 12 bases between. This CDR3 has 14 amino acids.

This rearrangement joins TRBV13 to TRBJ2-7; possibly TRBD1 or TRBD2 for D (5 bases each). The CDR3 has 15 residues. The V gene's germline CDR1 is PRHDT and CDR2 FYEKMQ (reference sequence). With 0 bases removed from V and 2 bases from J, the gap between germline ends came to 11 bases. CDR3 sequence: CASSLGRGRTYEQYF. Written as DNA, the CDR3 is TGTGCCAGCAGCTTAGGCCGGGGCAGGACCTACGAGCAGTACTTC. The full variable domain, rest sourced from reference TRBV13 and TRBJ2-7, is AAGVIQSPRHLIKEKRETATLKCYPIPRHDTVYWYQQGPGQDPQFLISFYEKMQSDKGSIPDRFSAQQFSDYHSELNMSSLELGDSALYFCASSLGRGRTYEQYFGPGTRLTVT.

This clone was seen just once. The rearrangement uses TRBV4-1 and TRBJ2-4; a weak D match, TRBD1 (6 bases). The CDR3 has 15 amino acids. Germline V gene lookup returns CDR1 MGHRA and CDR2 YSYEKL. With 1 base removed from V and 5 bases from J, the gap between germline ends came to 12 bases. CDR3: CASSQGQGTQNIQYF. CDR3 in DNA: TGCGCCAGCAGCCAAGGCCAGGGGACCCAAAACATTCAGTACTTC.

The chain joins TRBV11-1 to TRBJ2-7; a possible D gene is TRBD1 (5 bases). From germline, CDR1 is SGHAT and CDR2 FQDESV (reference sequence). Trimming took off 2 bases at V and 4 bases at J, with 12 bases between the two ends. The CDR3 loop spans 14 amino acids. In nucleotides, the CDR3 is TGTGCCAGCAGCTTAAGGGGAAGTAATTACGAGCAGTACTTC. Its translation: CASSLRGSNYEQYF.